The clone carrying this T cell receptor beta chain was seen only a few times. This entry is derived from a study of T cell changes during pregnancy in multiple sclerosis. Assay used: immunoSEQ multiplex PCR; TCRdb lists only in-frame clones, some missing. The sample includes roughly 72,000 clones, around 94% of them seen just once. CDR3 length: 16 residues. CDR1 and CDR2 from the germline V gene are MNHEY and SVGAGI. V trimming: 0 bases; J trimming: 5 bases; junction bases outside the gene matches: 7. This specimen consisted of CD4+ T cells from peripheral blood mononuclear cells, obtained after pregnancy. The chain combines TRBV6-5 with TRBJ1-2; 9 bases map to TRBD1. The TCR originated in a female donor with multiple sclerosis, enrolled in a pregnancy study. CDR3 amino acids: CASSYSWTGEGYGYTF. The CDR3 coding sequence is TGTGCCAGCAGTTACTCGTGGACAGGGGAGGGGTATGGCTACACCTTC.